In its sample, the clone carrying this T cell receptor beta chain was seen a few times. Its antigen remains unidentified. These data originate in a study of T-cell memory formation after mild COVID-19. Study observations and caveats: Later expanders leaned CD4+, whereas clones that contracted between day 15 and 85 were balanced CD4/CD8. Memory from before infection featured some responding clones, which suggests cross-reactive memory joined.

The CDR3 consists of 16 residues. 5'RACE with constant-segment primers built TCRalpha and TCRbeta cDNA libraries with UMIs. MiXCR, applied by TCRdb to the 5' RACE reads, yields one record per CDR3 protein. The top ten hold 13% of the sample, which has just over 400,000 distinct CDR3 sequences, about 22% seen once. The clonotype originates from an adult woman who had mild COVID-19 (a few samples of this study predate the infection). Cell type and time point are not known. What was sequenced was PBMCs or a T cell subset sorted from them (not recorded which). The V and J genes are TRBV21-1 and TRBJ2-7; whether TRBD2, the table's D call, matches the DNA was not checked. TRBV21-1 represents a pseudogene. The CDR3 nucleotides read TGTGCCAGCAGCAAGTCACACAAGGGCAACTCTTACGAGCAGTACTTC. Residues: CASSKSHKGNSYEQYF.